This paragraph covers one T cell receptor beta chain sequence. The antigen remains unidentified. Each donor provided at least one pre-ART PBMC sample and at least two post-ART PBMC samples. Treatment for every participant with HIV took place in the United States. Before DNA extraction, about 1-10 million cryopreserved PBMC were held in the samples. The sample is drawn from a study of long-term antiretroviral therapy in people with HIV. The assay used was immunoSEQ (version v3.0), run at survey level. The protocol was immunoSEQ multiplex PCR, while the TCRdb copy is restricted to in-frame clones and leaves out a portion. The sample has 30,000 to 40,000 clones, 94% seen once. The CDR3 contains 12 residues. Germline V gene data show CDR1 as SNHLY and CDR2 as FYNNEI. Trimming left V 7 bases short and J 2 bases short, with 9 bases between. Study outcomes and limitations: Specimens of blood were obtained during about 2003 to 2018, possibly under older ART regimens.

The chain couples TRBV2 to TRBJ2-7; D gene uncertain. The sample consisted of unsorted PBMCs, taken 5.1 years after starting antiretroviral therapy. This TCR was sampled from a woman aged 50 to 60 with HIV. The CDR3 loop reads CASNRITYEQYF. CDR3 in DNA: TGTGCCAGCAATAGGATTACCTACGAGCAGTACTTC.